This entry lists 29 T cell receptor beta chains sequenced from one sample in a study of T cells in Graves' hyperthyroidism and ophthalmopathy. RNA transcripts yielded amplified TCR beta CDR3 regions. Carried out on the TCR CDR3, a first-round RT-PCR used the HTBI primer set. TCRdb used MiXCR to reprocess the multiplex PCR reads, holding one entry per CDR3 protein. The repertoire holds around 580,000 distinct CDR3 sequences, with just over 45% as singletons. The sequenced sample was peripheral blood or thyroid tissue (not recorded which). The receptor source for this set is a woman aged 18-29 years with Graves' hyperthyroidism.

In its sample, this clonotype was seen many times. The chain links TRBV7-8 to TRBJ1-4, with no clear D. Germline V gene sequence: CDR1 SGHVS, CDR2 FQNEAQ. The CDR3 extends over 15 amino acids. The V gene lost 0 bases and the J gene lost 5 bases, with 10 bases spanning the gap. This CDR3 is CASSLAQVDNEKLFF. The DNA of the CDR3 is TGTGCCAGCAGCTTAGCCCAGGTTGACAATGAAAAACTGTTTTTT.

This clonotype was observed many times. V and J are TRBV4-2 and TRBJ1-1; D perhaps matches TRBD1 (6 bases). Trimming cost V 1 base and J 6 bases, with 12 bases left between them. This CDR3 has 14 amino acids. The germline gives CDR1 LGHNA, CDR2 YNFKEQ. This chain's CDR3 is CASSQVPPGAEAFF. DNA for the CDR3: TGTGCCAGCAGCCAAGTCCCCCCAGGGGCTGAAGCTTTCTTT.

This clonotype appeared many times. The chain combines TRBV7-8 with TRBJ2-5; TRBD2 might be the D (6 bases). CDR3 length: 16 amino acids. Germline CDR1 SGHVS, CDR2 FQNEAQ. Trimming took 3 bases from V and 2 from J, leaving 16 bases between them. The CDR3 here is CASSLTGREDQETQYF. CDR3 nucleotides: TGTGCCAGCAGCTTGACGGGCAGGGAGGATCAAGAGACCCAGTACTTC.

Notes on this clonotype: A single base separates this from a much larger clone, so it may be a read error. The J gene is TRBJ1-2, the V gene TRBV7-9, with TRBD1 identical over 7 bases. Germline V lookup: CDR1 SEHNR, CDR2 FQNEAQ (reference sequence). The V segment lost 4 bases and the J segment 7 bases; nucleotides outside the gene matches: 15. The CDR3 runs 16 residues. The DNA of the CDR3 is TGTGCCAGCAGCTCCGGATGGACAGGAAAAGACTGTGGCTACACCTTC. Its protein product is CASSSGWTGKDCGYTF.

Comment on this clonotype: No conserved phenylalanine or tryptophan ends this CDR3, so it is likely a read error. The chain joins TRBV11-2 to TRBJ1-1, with D tentatively TRBD1 (5 bases). V lost 3 bases and J lost 2, with 10 bases in between. CDR1 SGHAT and CDR2 FQNNGV come from the germline V gene. This CDR3 is 14 amino acids long. Here the CDR3 DNA reads TGTGCCAGCAGCTTGGGACTATCCAACACTGAAGCTTTCCTT. It codes for CASSLGLSNTEAFL.

This clonotype was seen at least ten times. The chain links TRBV20-1 to TRBJ1-1; D not resolved. Germline loops: CDR1 DFQATT, CDR2 SNEGSKA (reference sequence). The CDR3 spans 13 residues. The V end was cut by 6 bases, the J end by 10 bases, with 21 bases between. The CDR3 spells CSAQNTRMLGAFF. As DNA, the CDR3 is TGCAGTGCGCAAAATACTAGGATGTTGGGAGCTTTCTTT.

Ten or more counts support this clonotype. The V call is TRBV10-3, the J call TRBJ2-7; tentatively, D is TRBD1 (6 bases). Germline V CDR1 and CDR2: ENHRY, SYGVKD. Trimming took off 11 bases at V and 3 bases at J, with 20 bases between the two ends. This CDR3 is 14 amino acids long. The CDR3 protein is CASNQLMTGYEQYF. CDR3 bases: TGTGCCTCTAATCAGCTGATGACAGGCTACGAGCAGTACTTC.

This clonotype appeared many times. V is TRBV7-8 and J is TRBJ2-7, with 8 bases fitting TRBD2. V dropped 5 bases and J dropped 5; count of bases not matched to a gene: 8. CDR3 size: 14 residues. The germline CDR1 and CDR2 sequences are SGHVS and FQNEAQ. CDR3 in amino acids: CASSNGLARDEQYF. Written as DNA, the CDR3 is TGTGCCAGCAGCAACGGACTAGCTAGGGACGAGCAGTACTTC.

The chain employs TRBV7-9 and TRBJ2-1; TRBD1 might be the D (5 bases). The CDR3 has 14 amino acids. Germline V gene sequence: CDR1 SEHNR, CDR2 FQNEAQ (reference sequence). Trimming removed 2 bases at V and 10 bases at J, with 15 bases between. The CDR3 spells CASSLWPPYREQFF. CDR3 DNA: TGTGCCAGCAGCTTATGGCCACCCTACAGGGAGCAGTTCTTC.

This clonotype was seen a single time. The J gene is TRBJ2-5, the V gene TRBV20-1; the D is unclear. The CDR3 consists of 16 residues. Trimming took off 2 bases at V and 5 bases at J, with 21 bases between the two ends. CDR1 is DFQATT and CDR2 is SNEGSKA in the germline V gene (reference sequence). CDR3 nucleotides: TGCAGTGCTAGACGGCTACTGGGAAACCGACGGGAGACCCAGTACTTC. Protein: CSARRLLGNRRETQYF.

The count of this clonotype is one. The chain links TRBV2 to TRBJ1-2; TRBD1 aligns across 8 bases. CDR1 and CDR2 from the germline V gene are SNHLY and FYNNEI. Trimming cost V 5 bases and J 6 bases; bases outside gene matches: 14. The CDR3 has 16 residues. CDR3 protein: CASSLLTGVLQDGYTF. The DNA for the CDR3 is TGTGCCAGCAGTTTATTGACAGGGGTGTTACAAGATGGCTACACCTTC.

This clonotype has a single count. In nucleotides, the CDR3 is TGTGCCAGCGGCACCCCGGACCCAGCGGGGGCCCAGTACTTC. Its translation: CASGTPDPAGAQYF. This chain joins TRBV12-3 or TRBV12-4 and TRBJ2-5, with 8 bases matching TRBD2. This CDR3 region has 14 residues. V shed 8 bases, J shed 9 bases, and the junction held 14 bases outside the gene matches.

This clonotype was detected ten times or more. The rearrangement uses TRBV7-3 and TRBJ1-1; D not certain. Trimming stripped 3 bases from V and 5 bases from J, with 10 bases between. This CDR3 contains 13 residues. CDR1 and CDR2 from the germline V gene are SGHTA and FQGTGA. The CDR3: CASSLEKRTEAFF. The DNA of the CDR3 is TGTGCCAGCAGCTTGGAGAAAAGGACTGAAGCTTTCTTT.

This clonotype was recorded only once. The rearrangement links TRBV7-2 to TRBJ1-1, with D possibly being TRBD1 (5 bases). Germline lookup yields CDR1 SGHTA and CDR2 FQGNSA. Deletions cut 5 bases from V and 14 bases from J, with 24 bases between. The CDR3 covers 14 residues. CDR3 nucleotide sequence: TGTGCCAGCAGCCAGAGGCGGACATACAATGAGCAGTTCTTT. Translation gives CASSQRRTYNEQFF. Drawing the rest from reference TRBV7-2 and TRBJ1-1, the complete variable domain is GAGVSQSPSNKVTEKGKDVELRCDPISGHTALYWYRQSLGQGLEFLIYFQGNSAPDKSGLPSDRFSAERTGGSVSTLTIQRTQQEDSAVYLCASSQRRTYNEQFFGQGTRLTVV.

This clonotype has a single count. The rearrangement uses TRBV20-1 and TRBJ2-3, with TRBD2 matching 12 bases. The V and J ends lost 7 bases and 11 bases, in that order; junction bases with no gene match: 25. The CDR3 is 18 amino acids. The germline CDR1 and CDR2 sequences are DFQATT and SNEGSKA (reference sequence). CDR3 in amino acids: CSGLGGGLAGSRYDEQYF. The CDR3 bases are TGCAGTGGCCTGGGGGGCGGACTAGCGGGGAGCAGGTACGATGAGCAGTATTTT.

This clonotype occurred once. The chain couples TRBV2 to TRBJ2-3; TRBD1 matches at 7 bases. The V gene's germline CDR1 is SNHLY and CDR2 FYNNEI. The CDR3 has 15 residues. V was clipped by 1 base and J by 5 bases; unmatched bases: 6. CDR3 protein: CASSEDRGRQDTQYF. The CDR3 region has the DNA TGTGCCAGCAGTGAAGATAGGGGGCGTCAAGATACGCAGTATTTT. The full variable domain, with the rest looked up from reference TRBV2 and TRBJ2-3, is EPEVTQTPSHQVTQMGQEVILRCVPISNHLYFYWYRQILGQKVEFLVSFYNNEISEKSEIFDDQFSVERPDGSNFTLKIRSTKLEDSAMYFCASSEDRGRQDTQYFGPGTRLTVL.

This clonotype has ten or more counts. The chain combines TRBV7-9 with TRBJ2-2; 10 bases match TRBD2. This CDR3 contains 16 residues. V lost 5 bases, J lost 5 bases, and 8 bases stayed unmatched. Germline CDR1 SEHNR, CDR2 FQNEAQ (reference sequence). CDR3 DNA sequence: TGTGCCAGCAGCCCTCTGACTAGCGGGCTTACCGGGGAGCTGTTTTTT. Translation gives CASSPLTSGLTGELFF.

This clonotype came up many times. The chain joins TRBV7-8 to TRBJ2-6; the D gene is possibly TRBD1 (6 bases). The germline CDR1 and CDR2 sequences are SGHVS and FQNEAQ. This CDR3 comprises 17 residues. V lost 5 bases to trimming and J lost 0 bases, with 14 bases between them. The DNA for the CDR3 is TGTGCCAGCAGCCGTCGACAGGACAGCTCTGGGGCCAACGTCCTGACTTTC. This translates into CASSRRQDSSGANVLTF.

The rearrangement uses TRBV7-9 and TRBJ2-7; D possibly corresponds to TRBD2 (5 bases). V lost 6 bases to trimming and J lost 4 bases, with 16 bases between them. The CDR3 loop spans 14 amino acids. In germline, CDR1 is SEHNR, CDR2 FQNEAQ (reference sequence). The CDR3 sequence is CASSLNSAVYEQYF. CDR3 sequence (DNA): TGTGCCAGCAGTTTGAACTCAGCGGTATACGAGCAGTACTTC. Complete variable domain (other parts from reference TRBV7-9 and TRBJ2-7): DTGVSQNPRHKITKRGQNVTFRCDPISEHNRLYWYRQTLGQGPEFLTYFQNEAQLEKSRLLSDRFSAERPKGSFSTLEIQRTEQGDSAMYLCASSLNSAVYEQYFGPGTRLTVT.

This clonotype was counted once. The V and J genes are TRBV20-1 and TRBJ1-2; 7 positions match TRBD1. With V trimmed by 4 bases and J by 12 bases, 17 bases remained unmatched. In germline, CDR1 is DFQATT, CDR2 SNEGSKA (reference sequence). The CDR3 totals 14 residues. The CDR3 sequence is CSANRQGRHLSHTF. CDR3 sequence (DNA): TGCAGTGCTAACCGACAGGGACGCCACCTTAGTCACACCTTC.

This rearrangement joins TRBV20-1 to TRBJ2-5; 12 positions match TRBD2. The germline V gene encodes CDR1 DFQATT and CDR2 SNEGSKA (reference sequence). Trimming removed 4 bases from V and 5 bases from J; junction bases left unmatched: 5. This CDR3 has 14 residues. CDR3 nucleotide sequence: TGCAGTGCTACCTCGACTAGCGGGAGTGAGACCCAGTACTTC. Amino acid sequence: CSATSTSGSETQYF.

This clonotype was picked up many times. The chain employs TRBV6-1 and TRBJ1-5; D call uncertain. Trimming shortened V by 1 base and J by 2 bases, and 9 bases separated the two germline ends. In germline, CDR1 is MNHNS, CDR2 SASEGT. The CDR3 contains 15 residues. This CDR3 reads CASSEGPAGNQPQHF. As DNA, the CDR3 is TGTGCCAGCAGTGAAGGCCCGGCCGGCAATCAGCCCCAGCATTTT.

The chain joins TRBV29-1 to TRBJ2-7; TRBD1 agrees at 10 bases. This CDR3 contains 13 residues. CDR1 and CDR2 (germline): SQVTM, ANQGSEA. With 8 bases clipped from V and 4 bases from J, the junction kept 8 bases outside the gene matches. The CDR3 region is CSPSTGGAYEQYF. CDR3 sequence (DNA): TGCAGCCCTTCGACAGGGGGCGCGTACGAGCAGTACTTC.

This clonotype was counted at least ten times. V and J are TRBV4-1 and TRBJ2-7; 11 positions agree with TRBD2. CDR1 and CDR2 from the germline V gene are MGHRA and YSYEKL. This CDR3 contains 17 residues. With 2 bases clipped from V and 2 bases from J, the junction kept 8 bases outside the gene matches. The CDR3 protein is CASSQFPGLAVPYEQYF. The CDR3 region has the DNA TGCGCCAGCAGCCAATTTCCGGGACTAGCGGTCCCCTACGAGCAGTACTTC.

This clonotype came up many times. The CDR3, as DNA: TGCGCCAGCAGTGAGTCGTCGTTGTTTTTT. This sequence encodes CASSESSLFF. This chain links TRBV10-2 with TRBJ2-2; D unclear. The CDR3 sequence is 10 residues long. The germline CDR1 and CDR2 sequences are WSHSY and SAAADI. Trimming left V 0 bases short and J 15 bases short, with 5 bases between.

This clonotype was picked up a small number of times. The chain has TRBV18 and TRBJ1-5, with D possibly matching TRBD1 (6 bases). Germline-derived CDR1 and CDR2 are KGHSH and LQKENI. This CDR3 spans 15 amino acids. Trimming shortened V by 1 base and J by 3 bases, and 10 bases separated the two germline ends. The CDR3 DNA follows: TGTGCCAGCTCACCACGGGGGGGCCTCAATCAGCCCCAGCATTTT. This sequence encodes CASSPRGGLNQPQHF.

About this clonotype itself: Just one base apart from a much larger clone, this may be a read error. This chain joins TRBV10-3 and TRBJ1-5; 7 bases agree with TRBD1. V was clipped by 6 bases and J by 0 bases; unmatched bases: 11. The CDR3 runs 17 residues. CDR1 and CDR2 from the germline V gene are ENHRY and SYGVKD. The CDR3 loop reads CAIRLFGTDYSNQPQHF. CDR3 nucleotides: TGTGCCATCAGACTCTTCGGGACAGATTATAGCAATCAGCCCCAGCATTTT.

As for this clonotype: The conserved final phenylalanine or tryptophan is absent from the CDR3, which likely points to a read error. The DNA is left out, because the CDR3 cannot be placed on it with certainty; the CDR3 is given as TCRdb lists it. The chain uses TRBV11-3 and TRBJ1-2. The CDR3 extends over 8 residues, inclusive of both ends. Germline lookup yields CDR1 SGHNT and CDR2 YENEEA. CDR3 sequence reads: CASSLDRL.

The chain carries TRBV7-2 and TRBJ1-1; no firm D call. The CDR3 is made up of 13 amino acids. The V gene's germline CDR1 is SGHTA and CDR2 FQGNSA. Trimming took 1 base from V and 3 from J, leaving 6 bases between them. The DNA for the CDR3 is TGTGCCAGCAGCTTAGGGGATGACACTGAAGCTTTCTTT. It is translated as CASSLGDDTEAFF.